This TCR beta chain was documented in a study of T cells in Graves' hyperthyroidism and ophthalmopathy. The V gene's germline CDR1 is SGHTA and CDR2 FQGNSA. Trimming cost V 5 bases and J 9 bases; bases outside gene matches: 9. This CDR3 is 14 amino acids long. On this clonotype: Its antigen is undetermined.

Study-level findings and limits: Also found in blood were most expanded thyroid clonotypes above 0.001.

Amplification targeted TCR beta CDR3 regions from RNA transcripts. First-round RT-PCR of the TCR CDR3 relied on the HTBI primer set. TCRdb reanalysed the multiplex PCR reads using MiXCR and keeps one entry per CDR3 protein. The data show fewer than 650,000 distinct CDR3 sequences, around 14% seen once. Patients with ophthalmopathy all had a Clinical Activity Score of at least 3, a NOSPECS grade of at least 4 and duration under 3 months. Roughly 9.1 ml of fresh peripheral blood supplied the PBMCs. The chain is built from TRBV7-2 and TRBJ1-2; TRBD1 agrees at 10 bases. The sequence derives from a woman under 30 with Graves' ophthalmopathy. Sequenced material: blood. The DNA of the CDR3 is TGTGCCAGCAGCGCAAGACAGGGGGCGACTCGCTACACCTTC. It is translated as CASSARQGATRYTF.